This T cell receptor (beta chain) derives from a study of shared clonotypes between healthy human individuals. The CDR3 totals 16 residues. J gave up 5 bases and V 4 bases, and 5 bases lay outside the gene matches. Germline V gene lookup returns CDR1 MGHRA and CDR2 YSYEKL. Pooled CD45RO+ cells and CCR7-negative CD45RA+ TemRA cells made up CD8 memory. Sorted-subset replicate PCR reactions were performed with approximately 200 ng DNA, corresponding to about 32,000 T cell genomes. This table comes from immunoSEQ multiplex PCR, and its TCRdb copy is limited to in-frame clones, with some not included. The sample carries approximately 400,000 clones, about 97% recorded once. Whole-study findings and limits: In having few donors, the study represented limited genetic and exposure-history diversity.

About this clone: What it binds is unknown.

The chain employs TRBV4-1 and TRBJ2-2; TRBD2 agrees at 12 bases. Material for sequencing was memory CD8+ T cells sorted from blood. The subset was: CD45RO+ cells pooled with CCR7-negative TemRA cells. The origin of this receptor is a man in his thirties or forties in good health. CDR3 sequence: CASSLQTSGRTGELFF. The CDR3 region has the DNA TGCGCCAGCAGCCTACAGACTAGCGGGAGAACCGGGGAGCTGTTTTTT.